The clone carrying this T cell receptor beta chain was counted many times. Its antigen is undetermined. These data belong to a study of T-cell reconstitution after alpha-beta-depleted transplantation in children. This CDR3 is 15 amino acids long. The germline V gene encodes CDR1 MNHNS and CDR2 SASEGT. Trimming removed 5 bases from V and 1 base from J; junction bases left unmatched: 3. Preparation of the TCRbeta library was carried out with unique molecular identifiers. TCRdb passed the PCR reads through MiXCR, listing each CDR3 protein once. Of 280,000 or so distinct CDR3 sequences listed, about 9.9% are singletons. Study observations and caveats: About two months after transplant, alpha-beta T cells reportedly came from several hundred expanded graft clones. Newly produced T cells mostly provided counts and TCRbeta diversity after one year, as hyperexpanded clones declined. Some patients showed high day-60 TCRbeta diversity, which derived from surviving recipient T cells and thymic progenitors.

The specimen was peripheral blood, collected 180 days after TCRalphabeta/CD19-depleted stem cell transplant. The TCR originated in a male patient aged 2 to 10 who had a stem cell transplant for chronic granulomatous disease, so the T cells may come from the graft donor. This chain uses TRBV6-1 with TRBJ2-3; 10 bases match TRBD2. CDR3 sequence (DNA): TGTGCCAGCAGTCAAACTAGCGGGGGCACAGATACGCAGTATTTT. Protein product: CASSQTSGGTDTQYF.